This T cell receptor (beta chain) was identified in a study of blood T cell repertoires in COVID-19 (dated by TCRdb to 2020 to 2021). Broadly, across the study: Collaborator samples came from the United States, Italy and Spain and covered acute and convalescent phases of COVID-19. HLA class I and class II types, where available, came from metadata supplied by the sample provider rather than from assay-based typing. Deeply sampled blood TCRbeta repertoires from subjects exposed to, actively infected with, or recovered from COVID-19 were included in the dataset. The prospective study material was composed of cDNA or gDNA derived from T cells, B-cell-depleted T cells, or PBMCs. Sample metadata almost always included a de-identified subject ID, COVID-19 status, age in years and sex. The samples were drawn from two sources: the first 160 participants of the ongoing ImmuneRACE study, and 1,000 to 1,500 subjects contributed by 6 global collaborators. The repertoires were released in a freely available public database intended as a resource for research on the immune response to SARS-CoV-2. Broad study findings and their caveats: How much clinical and demographic metadata was included differed by source and by participant, and the metadata was provided uncurated.

V and J are truncated by 7 bases and 0 bases respectively, leaving an intervening sequence of 13 bases. Sequences MNHEY (CDR1) and SVGAGI (CDR2) are obtained from the germline V gene. Including cysteine and phenylalanine, the CDR3 has 14 amino acids. Kept here is only the CDR3 DNA, which spans 42 bases and is read in frame from base 1. A word on this clone: Its cognate antigen has yet to be identified. Within one base of it there is no much larger clone, and no base qualities were kept.

Collaborating institutions collected whole blood in K2EDTA tubes following their own protocols. For TCRbeta analysis, collaborators shipped samples as frozen whole blood, isolated PBMCs, or DNA extracted from either of those sample types. TCRbeta CDR3 regions were amplified from genomic DNA using the immunoSEQ Assay, a bias-controlled multiplex PCR. As for how the authors treated the data: Nucleated cell counts per sample were estimated from amplification of reference gene primers within the assay. Sequence reads were collapsed and filtered to measure the absolute abundance of every unique TCRbeta CDR3 rearrangement. For each sample, productive Simpson clonality was calculated by taking the square root of Simpson's diversity index across productive rearrangements. Sourced from immuneACCESS, this table was stored by TCRdb with only in-frame sequences that have V and J called. A share of the clones is absent; for the studies checked, an unresolved V gene accounts for under half, and the remainder has no known explanation. That table is the source of V, J and clone size, and D and trimming were worked out from the DNA. The sample table lists approximately 69,000 clones, roughly 87% of them with a count of one. 12% to 15% of the sample lies in the top ten.

The sequence joins TRBV6-5 to TRBJ2-7; TRBD1 could be the D gene, as 5 bases match. This receptor was identified in a woman older than 75 with acute or convalescent COVID-19. The sequencing sample was made of peripheral blood. In nucleotides, the sequence is TGTGCCAGCACGCAACTACAGGACTCCTACGAGCAGTACTTC. Its coded protein is CASTQLQDSYEQYF.